This T cell receptor (beta chain) is from a study of T cell responses to AZD1222 COVID-19 vaccine. V was pared by 4 bases and J by 2 bases, with 9 bases between. CDR1 is LNHDA and CDR2 is SQIVND in the germline V gene (reference sequence). The CDR3 is made up of 13 amino acids. Assay used: immunoSEQ multiplex PCR; TCRdb lists only in-frame clones, some missing. This table holds some 170,000 clones, around 94% found once. Study results and limitations: Researchers took repertoire samples only after the peak T cell response had come. The study found vaccine-associated CD4 TCRs spanning spike, dominant at 160-218 and 743-854. Per reports, nearly half of all spike-specific TCRs target regions that are unmutated in variants. The study found Spike-specific TCR breadth and depth rose after two AZD1222 doses.

Concerning this clone itself: Its antigen remains unidentified.

This sequence was found in an adult who received the AZD1222 COVID-19 vaccine. The sequenced sample was peripheral blood, obtained 28 days after the second AZD1222 dose. V is TRBV19 and J is TRBJ2-7; D is possibly TRBD1 or TRBD2 (5 bases each). In DNA form, the CDR3 reads TGTGCCAGTAGTAACCGGGGCACCTACGAGCAGTACTTC. Residues: CASSNRGTYEQYF.